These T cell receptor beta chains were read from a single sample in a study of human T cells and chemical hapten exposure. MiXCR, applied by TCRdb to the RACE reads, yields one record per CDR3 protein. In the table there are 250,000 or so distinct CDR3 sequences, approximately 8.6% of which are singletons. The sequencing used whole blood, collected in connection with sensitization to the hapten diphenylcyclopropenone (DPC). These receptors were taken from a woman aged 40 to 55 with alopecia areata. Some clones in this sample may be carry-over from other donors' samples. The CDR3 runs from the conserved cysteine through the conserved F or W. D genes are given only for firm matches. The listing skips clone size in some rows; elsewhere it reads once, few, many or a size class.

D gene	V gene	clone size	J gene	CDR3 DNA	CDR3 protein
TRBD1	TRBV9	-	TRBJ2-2	TGTGCCAGCAGCGTCTCCGGACAGGTGAAAACCGGGGAGCTGTTTTTT	CASSVSGQVKTGELFF
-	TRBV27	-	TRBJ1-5	TGTGCCAGCAGTTTAAAGGCCAGTTATAGCAATCAGCCCCAGCATTTT	CASSLKASYSNQPQHF
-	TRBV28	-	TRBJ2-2	TGTGCCAGCAGTTTAGGATCACCAGGGGCCGGCGGGGAGCTGTTTTTT	CASSLGSPGAGGELFF
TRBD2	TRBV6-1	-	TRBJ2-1	TGTGCCAGCAGGGCTAATATAGCGGGAGAGAATGAGCAGTTCTTC	CASRANIAGENEQFF
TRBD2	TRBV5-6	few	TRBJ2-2	TGTGCCAGCAGCCAGTGGACTAGCGGGAGCGCCGGGGAGCTGTTTTTT	CASSQWTSGSAGELFF
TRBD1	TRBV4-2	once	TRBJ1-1	TGTGTCAGCAGCCAGCTCACAGGGGGCACTGAAGCTTTCTTT	CVSSQLTGGTEAFF
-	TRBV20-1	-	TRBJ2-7	TGCAGTGCTAGTAATTATGGGGCCTACGAGCAGTACTTC	CSASNYGAYEQYF
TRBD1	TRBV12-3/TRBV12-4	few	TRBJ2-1	TGTGCCAGCAGTCTTGGGACAGGGCCGAATGAGCAGTTCTTC	CASSLGTGPNEQFF
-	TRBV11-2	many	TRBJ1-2	TGTGCCAGCAGCCCCCTTCGTAACTATGGCTACACCTTC	CASSPLRNYGYTF
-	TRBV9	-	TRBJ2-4	TGTGCCAGCAGCGTGTTGACAGGGAGGAGCGAGGCCAAAAACATTCAGTACTTC	CASSVLTGRSEAKNIQYF
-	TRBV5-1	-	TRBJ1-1	TGCGCCAGCAGGGGTGGGCAGGTGAACACTGAAGCTTTCTTT	CASRGGQVNTEAFF
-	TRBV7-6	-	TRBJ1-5	TGTGCCAGCAGCCCCAGGTACAGGGCGGCTAATCAGCCCCAGCATTTT	CASSPRYRAANQPQHF
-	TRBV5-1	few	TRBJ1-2	TGCGCCAGCAGCTTGACCCCGCGGACAGCTTATGGCTACACCTTC	CASSLTPRTAYGYTF
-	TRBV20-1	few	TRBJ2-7	TGCAGTGCTAGGGGCAGGGATCCAGTCTACGAGCAGTACTTC	CSARGRDPVYEQYF
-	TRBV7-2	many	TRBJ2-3	TGTGCCAGCAGCTTAGACCGGGCCCGCACAGATACGCAGTATTTT	CASSLDRARTDTQYF
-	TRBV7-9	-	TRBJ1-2	TGTGCCAGCAGCTTAGACTCCAATGGCTACACCTTC	CASSLDSNGYTF
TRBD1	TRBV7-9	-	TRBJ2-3	TGTGCCAGCAGCTCCACCGGGACAGGCCTCGATACGCAGTATTTT	CASSSTGTGLDTQYF
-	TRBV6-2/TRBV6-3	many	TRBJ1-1	TGTGCCAGCACCCCTGGAGACAGGAACACTGAAGCTTTCTTT	CASTPGDRNTEAFF
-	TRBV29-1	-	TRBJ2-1	TGCAGCGCCACCAGGGTTTTCGGCAATGAGCAGTTCTTC	CSATRVFGNEQFF
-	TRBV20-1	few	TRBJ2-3	TGCAGTGCTAGAGATCCCCGGGGGCCAGATACGCAGTATTTT	CSARDPRGPDTQYF
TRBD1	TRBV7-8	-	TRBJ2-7	TGTGCCAGCCAACCCGCCGACAGGGAACACGAGCAGTACTTC	CASQPADREHEQYF
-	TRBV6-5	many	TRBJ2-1	TGTGCCAGCAGAAGGGGGAGACTGGTAGACAATGAGCAGTTCTTC	CASRRGRLVDNEQFF
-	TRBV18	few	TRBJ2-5	TGTGCCAGCTCACCACAGGGAGGAAGTCAAGAGACCCAGTACTTC	CASSPQGGSQETQYF
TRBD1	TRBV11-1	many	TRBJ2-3	TGTGCCAGCAGCTTAGGACAGGGGGTCACAGATACGCAGTATTTT	CASSLGQGVTDTQYF
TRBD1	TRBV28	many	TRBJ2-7	TGTGCCAGCAGTCCGGGACAGAGCTACGAGCAGTACTTC	CASSPGQSYEQYF
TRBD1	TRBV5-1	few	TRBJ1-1	TGCGCCAGCAGCTTGGCGGGGGACAGCACTGAAGCTTTCTTT	CASSLAGDSTEAFF
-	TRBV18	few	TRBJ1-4	TGTGCCAGCTCACCCAGGGAACCTAATGAAAAACTGTTTTTT	CASSPREPNEKLFF
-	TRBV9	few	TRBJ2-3	TGTGCCAGCAGCGTAGCCAGCGGAAGTATTAGCACAGATACGCAGTATTTT	CASSVASGSISTDTQYF
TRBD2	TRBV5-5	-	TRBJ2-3	TGTGCCAGCAGCTTCGAGCGGGAGACAGATACGCAGTATTTT	CASSFERETDTQYF
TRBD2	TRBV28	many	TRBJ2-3	TGTGCCAGCAGTTTAAGGCTCCTAGCGGGAGTGAGGGGAGATACGCAGTATTTT	CASSLRLLAGVRGDTQYF
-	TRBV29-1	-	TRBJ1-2	TGCAGCGTTGAGCTGGGGATCCCCTATGGCTACACCTTC	CSVELGIPYGYTF